This T cell receptor (beta chain) was sequenced for a study of blood T cell repertoires in COVID-19. Germline-derived CDR1 and CDR2 are MNHEY and SVGEGT. This CDR3 has 15 amino acids. The V end was cut by 4 bases, the J end by 0 bases, with 10 bases between. In the study's own analysis: How many nucleated cells were present was estimated from reference gene primer amplification. Profiled with immunoSEQ multiplex PCR; TCRdb holds only in-frame clones, not every one. V and J calls and clone size are those listed in that table; D and trimming were worked out from the DNA. The data show 200,000 to 300,000 clones, 85% seen once. Cohort allocation depended upon clinical history that participants reported.

Material: PBMCs or T cells enriched from blood (not recorded which). The rearrangement uses TRBV6-2 or TRBV6-3 and TRBJ1-5; the D is unclear. This clonotype was sampled from a woman between 45 and 65 years old with acute COVID-19. CDR3 bases: TGTGCCAGCAGTTTTAGACACCTTAGCAATCAGCCCCAGCATTTT. Translated: CASSFRHLSNQPQHF.